Following are 9 T cell receptor beta chains from one sample sequenced in a study of blood T cell repertoires in COVID-19. Libraries were prepared by immunoSEQ multiplex PCR; TCRdb keeps only in-frame clonotypes and omits some of them. The table has about 41,000 clones, roughly 83% seen once. Specimen: peripheral blood. The receptor source for this set is a woman aged 60-75 years with acute or convalescent COVID-19.

This chain connects TRBV25-1 to TRBJ1-2; D call uncertain. Trimming took off 3 bases at V and 7 bases at J, with 9 bases between the two ends. The CDR3 has 12 amino acids. Germline V lookup: CDR1 MGHDK, CDR2 SYGVNS. This CDR3 reads CASSDLTGGYTF. In DNA, the CDR3 is TGTGCCAGCAGTGATCTAACGGGTGGCTACACCTTC.

The chain has TRBV27 and TRBJ1-1; 8 nucleotides line up with TRBD1. V shed 8 bases and J 4 bases; nucleotides not matched to a gene: 9. Germline loops: CDR1 MNHEY, CDR2 SMNVEV (reference sequence). CDR3 length: 14 amino acids. Here the CDR3 DNA reads TGTGCCAGCGGACAACGACAGGGGATCACTGAAGCTTTCTTT. It yields the protein CASGQRQGITEAFF.

The chain has TRBV3-1 (or the pseudogene TRBV3-2) and TRBJ2-3; D ambiguous. Germline lookup yields CDR1 LGHDT and CDR2 YNNKEL (reference sequence). CDR3 size: 12 residues. Trimming left V 4 bases short and J 5 bases short, with 7 bases between. The CDR3 DNA reads TGTGCCAGCAGCCTCAGCGTAGATACGCAGTATTTT. Translating it yields CASSLSVDTQYF.

The gene calls are TRBV5-1 and TRBJ2-7; 7 nucleotides agree with TRBD1. J was trimmed by 7 bases and V by 3 bases; bases with no gene match: 10. In germline, CDR1 is SGHRS, CDR2 YFSETQ. The CDR3 contains 14 residues. The chain's CDR3 is CASSSSRTGREQYF. In nucleotides, the CDR3 is TGCGCCAGCAGCTCGTCTCGGACAGGCCGAGAGCAGTACTTC.

The chain uses TRBV2 and TRBJ2-7; 12 nucleotides agree with TRBD1. The V gene's germline CDR1 is SNHLY and CDR2 FYNNEI. This CDR3 has 18 amino acids. Losses at the gene ends were 2 bases for V and 6 bases for J; bases not matched to a gene: 14. CDR3 in DNA: TGTGCCAGCAGTGAATATCGGTATAGCGGGACAGGGGGCTTCGAGCAGTACTTC. Its translation is CASSEYRYSGTGGFEQYF.

In nucleotides, the CDR3 is TGTGCCAGCAGCCAAGGCGGGGGAGGGACTGAAGCTTTCTTT. Translating gives CASSQGGGGTEAFF. The V and J genes are TRBV7-6 and TRBJ1-1; D might be TRBD1 (5 bases). V was trimmed by 5 bases and J by 5 bases, leaving 15 bases between them. Germline V CDR1 and CDR2: SGHVS, FNYEAQ. This CDR3 is 14 amino acids long.

The chain is built from TRBV6-5 and TRBJ1-6; 9 bases align to TRBD1. Trimming took 6 bases from V and 13 from J; bases not matched to a gene: 7. The germline V gene encodes CDR1 MNHEY and CDR2 SVGAGI. CDR3 length: 13 amino acids. The CDR3, as DNA: TGTGCCAGCAGCAACAGGGGGCTGGTTCCCCTCCACTTT. Its translation: CASSNRGLVPLHF.

The rearrangement uses TRBV6-6 and TRBJ2-5; D call uncertain. Deletions cut 2 bases from V and 0 bases from J, with 10 bases between. The CDR3 loop spans 15 amino acids. CDR1 and CDR2 from the germline V gene are MNHNY and SVGAGI (reference sequence). CDR3 DNA sequence: TGTGCCAGCAGTTACGGGCAGTCCAACCAAGAGACCCAGTACTTC. Protein sequence: CASSYGQSNQETQYF.

This clone was counted a few times. The chain has TRBV28 and TRBJ1-2; D is undetermined. The V end was cut by 7 bases, the J end by 7 bases, with 19 bases between. This CDR3 region has 14 residues. From germline, CDR1 is MDHEN and CDR2 SYDVKM. This CDR3 reads CASIGGQVSGGYTF. CDR3 DNA sequence: TGTGCCAGCATTGGAGGGCAGGTCTCGGGTGGCTACACCTTC.